This T cell receptor (beta chain) was recorded in a study of tumor and adjacent non-tumor tissue in lung cancer. Overall study: The cohort had about a dozen adenocarcinoma, a couple of squamous cell and 1 small cell patients. Patients were aged roughly 30 to 76, 10 men and about 5 women, stage I to III.

RNA was extracted from bulk tissue without any cell sorting. Broader study findings: Top 100 clones took a larger repertoire share in normal lung. Tumor TCR diversity, when higher, was linked to shorter survival.

This CDR3 has 12 residues. The germline V gene encodes CDR1 DFQATT and CDR2 SNEGSKA (reference sequence). TCRbeta libraries were built with three rounds of nested PCR, modified from ARM-PCR. TCRdb analysed the multiplex PCR reads with MiXCR anew, one entry per CDR3 protein. The table lists 100,000 to 120,000 distinct CDR3 sequences, over 70% of them singletons. On this clonotype itself: What it binds is not known. Germline and junction disagree at one end, which may indicate a read error.

The receptor comes from a man between 65 and 85 years old with non-small cell lung cancer. The chain is built from TRBV20-1 and TRBJ2-3; the D gene could be TRBD1 or TRBD2 (5 bases each). Sequencing input: lung tumor tissue. The CDR3 here is CSAIREWDMQYF. Written as DNA, the CDR3 is TGCAGTGCTATCAGGGAGTGGGATATGCAGTATTTT.